The text below deals with one T cell receptor (beta chain). What it binds is not known. The data were obtained in a study of T cell responses to AZD1222 COVID-19 vaccine. Across the study: Both about-4-week and about-12-week second-dose recipients were combined.

The repertoire was sequenced with immunoSEQ multiplex PCR; TCRdb's copy has only in-frame clones and lacks some. The data hold approximately 110,000 clones, with more than 70% observed a single time. This CDR3 spans 13 amino acids. V lost 2 bases, J lost 6 bases, and 4 bases stayed unmatched. Germline V CDR1 and CDR2: WNHNN, SYGVQD (reference sequence). Study results and limitations: Nearly half of spike-specific TCRs reportedly target variant regions that are unmutated in the B.1.351 and B.1.1.7 variants. The study found vaccine-associated CD4 TCRs spanning spike, dominant at 160-218 and 743-854. There were mostly white British donors and more females than males, and clonal diversity was possibly underestimated.

This chain uses TRBV10-1 with TRBJ2-7; 7 nucleotides agree with TRBD1. The clonotype comes from an adult in good health. The sequencing here drew on peripheral blood, taken on day 0 of AZD1222 vaccination. The CDR3 DNA follows: TGCGCCAGCAGTGAGGAAACAGGGGCCGAGCAGTACTTC. Translating gives CASSEETGAEQYF.